This TCR beta chain is drawn from a study of identifying expanded T cells in peripheral blood. Points on this clone: The antigen is undetermined.

Measured with immunoSEQ multiplex PCR; TCRdb has only the in-frame clones, and not every one. The repertoire has under 110,000 clones, approximately 88% of them found once; the top ten carry about 18%. General study points: Variance in clone template counts between roughly 2-week samples significantly increased with total template count across all healthy donors. Differentially abundant clones: roughly 1.2 between replicates, around 17 at around 15 days, approximately 19 at four.

No infections or other immune events were documented during collection. Trimming shortened V by 0 bases and J by 3 bases, and 20 bases separated the two germline ends. There are 18 residues in the CDR3. From germline, CDR1 is MNHNS and CDR2 SASEGT. The chain combines TRBV6-1 with TRBJ1-1, with D unresolved. The material sequenced was blood. The clonotype was recovered from a person between 18 and 69 years old in good health. CDR3 DNA: TGTGCCAGCAGTGAAGCCCTCCCCTACAGTCCCGGGTACACTGAAGCTTTCTTT. Translated, it gives CASSEALPYSPGYTEAFF.